Shown below are 12 T cell receptor beta chains from a single sample sequenced in a study of early T cells in non-severe SARS-CoV-2 infection. A single record per CDR3 protein comes from TCRdb applying MiXCR to the 5' RACE reads. Of around 44,000 distinct CDR3 sequences listed, approximately 8.1% are singletons. The sample consisted of whole blood. The receptor set was obtained from an adult who was a healthcare worker with PCR-confirmed SARS-CoV-2 infection or an uninfected control (not recorded which).

The CDR3 protein is CASSLTGRSNQPQHF. CDR3 DNA sequence: TGTGCCAGCAGTTTAACAGGCCGTAGCAATCAGCCCCAGCATTTT. The chain joins TRBV12-3 or TRBV12-4 to TRBJ1-5, with a tentative D call TRBD1 (5 bases). Trimming shortened V by 2 bases and J by 0 bases, and 8 bases separated the two germline ends. This CDR3 contains 15 residues.

This clonotype was found many times. The junction departs from germline at one end; a sequencing error may be responsible. This sequence joins TRBV3-1 and TRBJ2-7; 9 bases line up with TRBD1. CDR1 and CDR2 from the germline V gene are LGHDT and YNNKEL (reference sequence). CDR3 length: 15 amino acids. The CDR3 loop reads CASSPRTGDSSEQYF. DNA of the CDR3: TGTGCCAGCAGCCCTCGGACAGGGGACTCCTCCGAGCAGTACTTC.

This clonotype has at least ten counts. The J gene is TRBJ1-5, the V gene TRBV19; 11 positions agree with TRBD1. J lost 1 base, V lost 6 bases, and 2 bases had no gene match. Germline V gene data show CDR1 as LNHDA and CDR2 as SQIVND (reference sequence). The CDR3 runs to 15 residues. CDR3 region: CASRDRGLSNQPQHF. CDR3 nucleotides: TGTGCCAGTAGGGACAGGGGGCTAAGCAATCAGCCCCAGCATTTT.

This clonotype appeared many times. The J gene is TRBJ2-5, the V gene TRBV10-2; a weak D match, TRBD1 (5 bases). CDR1 WSHSY and CDR2 SAAADI come from the germline V gene. The length of the CDR3 is 15 residues. The V and J ends lost 3 bases and 2 bases respectively, with 13 bases between them. The CDR3 spells CASSEGTGRQETQYF. The CDR3 nucleotides read TGCGCCAGCAGTGAAGGAACAGGCAGACAAGAGACCCAGTACTTC.

In this sample, this clonotype turned up a few times. V is TRBV5-1 and J is TRBJ1-2; a weak D match, TRBD1 (6 bases). V was shortened by 4 bases and J by 5 bases, with 18 bases between the two germline ends. The CDR3 is 15 amino acids. Germline lookup yields CDR1 SGHRS and CDR2 YFSETQ. CDR3 sequence reads: CASSLHTGQGYGYTF. The CDR3 DNA reads as TGCGCCAGCAGCCTCCACACAGGTCAGGGGTATGGCTACACCTTC.

There are many counts of this clonotype. This chain joins TRBV7-2 and TRBJ2-1; a possible D gene is TRBD2 (5 bases). The V and J ends lost 3 bases and 7 bases respectively, with 10 bases between them. From germline, CDR1 is SGHTA and CDR2 FQGNSA. This CDR3 region has 13 residues. The CDR3 sequence: CASSFLLENEQFF. The DNA of the CDR3 is TGTGCCAGCAGCTTCCTACTAGAGAATGAGCAGTTCTTC.

This clonotype was seen only a few times. The chain combines TRBV3-1 with TRBJ2-3, with a weak D call TRBD1 (5 bases). Germline CDR1 reads LGHDT; CDR2 reads YNNKEL (reference sequence). V was shortened by 6 bases and J by 4 bases, with 5 bases between the two germline ends. The CDR3 sequence is 11 residues long. Written as DNA, the CDR3 is TGTGCCAGCAGAGGGGCAGATACGCAGTATTTT. This gives the protein CASRGADTQYF.

This clonotype showed up many times. The rearrangement uses TRBV12-3 or TRBV12-4 and TRBJ1-6; the match to TRBD1 covers 8 bases. With 4 bases clipped from V and 3 bases from J, the junction kept 5 bases outside the gene matches. The CDR3 is made up of 16 amino acids. The CDR3 bases are TGTGCCAGCAGTTCCAGGGGGCCCGGCTATAATTCACCCCTCCACTTT. It codes for CASSSRGPGYNSPLHF.

This clonotype occurred many times. The J gene is TRBJ1-5, the V gene TRBV20-1; D is ambiguous. This CDR3 has 14 amino acids. Per the germline V gene, CDR1 is DFQATT and CDR2 is SNEGSKA (reference sequence). The V and J ends lost 0 bases and 6 bases respectively, with 12 bases between them. In nucleotides, the CDR3 is TGCAGTGCTAGAGATGTCGGATTCGGTCAGCCCCAGCATTTT. Translated: CSARDVGFGQPQHF.

In its sample, this clonotype was seen many times. V gene TRBV2 combines with J gene TRBJ2-1; no clear D gene. The CDR3 loop spans 16 amino acids. Germline-derived CDR1 and CDR2 are SNHLY and FYNNEI. V lost 6 bases to trimming and J lost 1 base, with 16 bases between them. As DNA, the CDR3 is TGTGCCAGCAGAACCAGTGCCGCTTCTTCCTACAATGAGCAGTTCTTC. Translated: CASRTSAASSYNEQFF.

This clonotype was picked up a small number of times. The chain is built from TRBV7-9 and TRBJ2-3; D ambiguous. The V gene lost 3 bases and the J gene lost 4 bases, with 8 bases spanning the gap. The CDR3 extends over 13 amino acids. Per the germline V gene, CDR1 is SEHNR and CDR2 is FQNEAQ (reference sequence). DNA for the CDR3: TGTGCCAGCAGCTTTAGCCCCGCAGATACGCAGTATTTT. It specifies CASSFSPADTQYF.

This clonotype appeared a few times. The chain combines TRBV20-1 with TRBJ1-5; a possible D gene is TRBD1 (6 bases). Germline CDR1 and CDR2: DFQATT and SNEGSKA (reference sequence). The germline V and J ends were trimmed by 4 bases and 4 bases, with 14 bases remaining between them. The CDR3 contains 14 residues. Written as DNA, the CDR3 is TGCAGTGCTAAGGGGGGGGCAGGAAATCAGCCCCAGCATTTT. This sequence encodes CSAKGGAGNQPQHF.